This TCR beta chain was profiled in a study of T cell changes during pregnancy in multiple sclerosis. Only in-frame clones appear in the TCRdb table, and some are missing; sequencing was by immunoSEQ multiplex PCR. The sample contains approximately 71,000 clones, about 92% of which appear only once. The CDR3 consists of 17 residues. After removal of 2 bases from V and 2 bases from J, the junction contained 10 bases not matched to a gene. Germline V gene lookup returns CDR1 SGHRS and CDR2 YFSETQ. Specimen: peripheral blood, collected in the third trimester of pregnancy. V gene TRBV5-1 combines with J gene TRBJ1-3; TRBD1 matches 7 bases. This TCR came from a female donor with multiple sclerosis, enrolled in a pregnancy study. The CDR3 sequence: CASSFAPTGTAGNTIYF. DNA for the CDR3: TGCGCCAGCAGCTTTGCCCCGACAGGGACCGCTGGAAACACCATATATTTT.